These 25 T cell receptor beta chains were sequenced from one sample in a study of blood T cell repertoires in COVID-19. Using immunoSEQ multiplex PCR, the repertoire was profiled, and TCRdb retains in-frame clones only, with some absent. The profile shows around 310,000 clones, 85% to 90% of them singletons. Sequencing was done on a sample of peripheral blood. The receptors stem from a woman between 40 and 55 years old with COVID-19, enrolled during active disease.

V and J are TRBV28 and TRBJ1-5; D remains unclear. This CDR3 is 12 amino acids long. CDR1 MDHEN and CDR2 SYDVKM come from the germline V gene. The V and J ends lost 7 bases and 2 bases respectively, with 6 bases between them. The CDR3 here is CASTSGNQPQHF. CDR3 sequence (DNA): TGTGCCAGCACCTCTGGCAATCAGCCCCAGCATTTT.

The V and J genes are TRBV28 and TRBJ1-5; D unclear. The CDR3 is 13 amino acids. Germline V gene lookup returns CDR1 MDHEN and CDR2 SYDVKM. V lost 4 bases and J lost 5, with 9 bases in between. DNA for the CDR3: TGTGCCAGCAGTTCTCCCGGTTATCAGCCCCAGCATTTT. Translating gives CASSSPGYQPQHF.

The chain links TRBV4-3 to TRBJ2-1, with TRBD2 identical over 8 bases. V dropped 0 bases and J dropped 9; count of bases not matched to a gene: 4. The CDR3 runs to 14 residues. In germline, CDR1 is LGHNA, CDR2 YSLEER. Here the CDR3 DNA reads TGCGCCAGCAGCCAAGAAGCGGGAGACGGTGAGCAGTTCTTC. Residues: CASSQEAGDGEQFF.

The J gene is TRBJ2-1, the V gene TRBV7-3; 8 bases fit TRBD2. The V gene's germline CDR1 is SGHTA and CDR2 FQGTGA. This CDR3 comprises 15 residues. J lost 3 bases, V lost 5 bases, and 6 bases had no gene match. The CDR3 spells CASSLGLGGYNEQFF. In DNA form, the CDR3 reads TGTGCCAGCAGCCTGGGACTAGGGGGCTACAATGAGCAGTTCTTC.

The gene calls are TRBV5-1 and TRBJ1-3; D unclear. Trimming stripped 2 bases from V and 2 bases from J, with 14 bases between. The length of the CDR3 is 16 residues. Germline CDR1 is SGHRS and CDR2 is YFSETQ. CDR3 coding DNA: TGCGCCAGCAGCTTTAATTCGGGAGTAACTGGAAACACCATATATTTT. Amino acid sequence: CASSFNSGVTGNTIYF. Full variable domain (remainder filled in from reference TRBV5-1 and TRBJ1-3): KAGVTQTPRYLIKTRGQQVTLSCSPISGHRSVSWYQQTPGQGLQFLFEYFSETQRNKGNFPGRFSGRQFSNSRSEMNVSTLELGDSALYLCASSFNSGVTGNTIYFGEGSWLTVV.

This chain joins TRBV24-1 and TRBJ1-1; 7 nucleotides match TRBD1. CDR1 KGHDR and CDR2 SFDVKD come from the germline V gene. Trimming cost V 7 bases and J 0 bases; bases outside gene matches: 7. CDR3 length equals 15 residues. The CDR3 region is CATRENRGVNTEAFF. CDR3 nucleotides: TGTGCCACCAGAGAAAACAGGGGAGTGAACACTGAAGCTTTCTTT.

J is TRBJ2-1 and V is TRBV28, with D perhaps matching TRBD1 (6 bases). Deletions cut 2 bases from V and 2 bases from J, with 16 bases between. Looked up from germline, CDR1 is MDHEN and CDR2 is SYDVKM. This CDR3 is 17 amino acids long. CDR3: CASSLPPQGRPYNEQFF. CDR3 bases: TGTGCCAGCAGTTTACCCCCGCAGGGGCGGCCCTACAATGAGCAGTTCTTC.

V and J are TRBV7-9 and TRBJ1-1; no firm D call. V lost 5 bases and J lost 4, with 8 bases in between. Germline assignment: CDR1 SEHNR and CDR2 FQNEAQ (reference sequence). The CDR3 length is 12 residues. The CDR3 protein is CASSREATEAFF. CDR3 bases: TGTGCCAGCAGCCGCGAAGCCACTGAAGCTTTCTTT.

DNA of the CDR3: TGTGCCACCAGCAAAAACCCGAGAGGCGAGACCCAGTACTTC. Translating it yields CATSKNPRGETQYF. The chain employs TRBV15 and TRBJ2-5; D unresolved. V lost 4 bases and J 5 bases, leaving 14 bases between the germline ends. CDR1 and CDR2 (germline): LNHNV, YYDKDF (reference sequence). The CDR3 length is 14 residues.

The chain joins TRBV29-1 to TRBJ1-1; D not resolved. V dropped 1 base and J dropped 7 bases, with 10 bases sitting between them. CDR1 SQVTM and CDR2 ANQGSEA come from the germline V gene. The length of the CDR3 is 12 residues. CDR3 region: CSVEGPTDEAFF. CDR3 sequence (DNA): TGCAGCGTTGAAGGGCCGACTGATGAAGCTTTCTTT.

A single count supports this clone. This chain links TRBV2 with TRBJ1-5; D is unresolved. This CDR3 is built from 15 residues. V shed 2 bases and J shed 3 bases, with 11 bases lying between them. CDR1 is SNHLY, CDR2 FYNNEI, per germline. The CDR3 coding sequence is TGTGCCAGCAGTGAATCTGGTCCTATCAATCAGCCCCAGCATTTT. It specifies CASSESGPINQPQHF.

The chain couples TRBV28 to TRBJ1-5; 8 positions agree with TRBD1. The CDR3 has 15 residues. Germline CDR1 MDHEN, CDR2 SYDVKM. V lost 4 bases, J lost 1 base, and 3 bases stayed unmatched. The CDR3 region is CASSSNRGSNQPQHF. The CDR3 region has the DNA TGTGCCAGCAGTTCGAACAGGGGGAGCAATCAGCCCCAGCATTTT.

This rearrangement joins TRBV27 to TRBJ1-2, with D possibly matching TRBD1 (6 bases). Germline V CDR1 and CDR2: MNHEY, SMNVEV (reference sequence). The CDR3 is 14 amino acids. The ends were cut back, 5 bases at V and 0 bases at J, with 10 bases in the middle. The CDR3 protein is CASSPTGANYGYTF. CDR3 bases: TGTGCCAGCAGTCCGACAGGTGCTAACTATGGCTACACCTTC.

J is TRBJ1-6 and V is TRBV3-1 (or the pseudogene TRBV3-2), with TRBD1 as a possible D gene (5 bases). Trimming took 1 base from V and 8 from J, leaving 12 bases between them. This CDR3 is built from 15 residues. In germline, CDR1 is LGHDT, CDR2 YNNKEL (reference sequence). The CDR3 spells CASSQVWGEDSPLHF. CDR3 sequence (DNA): TGTGCCAGCAGCCAAGTTTGGGGGGAGGATTCACCCCTCCACTTT.

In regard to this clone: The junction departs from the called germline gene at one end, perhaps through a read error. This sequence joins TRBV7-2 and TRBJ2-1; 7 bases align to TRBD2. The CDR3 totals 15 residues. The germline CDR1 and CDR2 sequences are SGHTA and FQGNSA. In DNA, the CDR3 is TGTGCCAGCAGCCCCAGGCGGGAGTCCTTCAATGAGCAGTTCTTC. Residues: CASSPRRESFNEQFF.

The CDR3 is CAIGGDTYEQYF. CDR3 nucleotide sequence: TGTGCCATCGGGGGGGACACCTACGAGCAGTACTTC. The J gene is TRBJ2-7, the V gene TRBV10-3, with a possible D match to TRBD2 (7 bases). V was clipped by 8 bases and J by 2 bases, with 10 bases between them. The V gene's germline CDR1 is ENHRY and CDR2 SYGVKD. The CDR3 consists of 12 residues.

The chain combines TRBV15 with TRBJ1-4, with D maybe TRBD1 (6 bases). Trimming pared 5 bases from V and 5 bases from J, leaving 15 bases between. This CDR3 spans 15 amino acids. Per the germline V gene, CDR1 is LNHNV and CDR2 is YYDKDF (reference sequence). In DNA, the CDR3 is TGTGCCACCAGCGGTAACAGGGAAGGAAATGAAAAACTGTTTTTT. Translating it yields CATSGNREGNEKLFF.

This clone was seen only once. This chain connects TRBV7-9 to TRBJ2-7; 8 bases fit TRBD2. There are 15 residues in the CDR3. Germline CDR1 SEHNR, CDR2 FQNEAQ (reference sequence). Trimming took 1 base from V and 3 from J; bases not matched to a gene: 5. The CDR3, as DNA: TGTGCCAGCAGCTTAGTGCGGGGGGATCACTACGAGCAGTACTTC. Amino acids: CASSLVRGDHYEQYF. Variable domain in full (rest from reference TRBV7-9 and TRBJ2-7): DTGVSQNPRHKITKRGQNVTFRCDPISEHNRLYWYRQTLGQGPEFLTYFQNEAQLEKSRLLSDRFSAERPKGSFSTLEIQRTEQGDSAMYLCASSLVRGDHYEQYFGPGTRLTVT.

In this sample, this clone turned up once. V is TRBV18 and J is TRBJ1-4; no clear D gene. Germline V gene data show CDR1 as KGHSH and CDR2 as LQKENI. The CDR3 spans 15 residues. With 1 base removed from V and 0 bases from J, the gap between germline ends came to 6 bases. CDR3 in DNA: TGTGCCAGCTCACCACTCCAGTCAACTAATGAAAAACTGTTTTTT. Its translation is CASSPLQSTNEKLFF.

The CDR3 DNA follows: TGTGCCAGCAGCCAATTGGGAGGACAGGGACGGAGCTCCTATAATTCACCCCTCCACTTT. Translating it yields CASSQLGGQGRSSYNSPLHF. The chain combines TRBV3-1 (or the pseudogene TRBV3-2) with TRBJ1-6; 8 nucleotides line up with TRBD1. The junction had 12 bases not matched to a gene; V was cut back by 2 bases and J by 0 bases. Per the germline V gene, CDR1 is LGHDT and CDR2 is YNNKEL (reference sequence). The CDR3 consists of 20 residues.

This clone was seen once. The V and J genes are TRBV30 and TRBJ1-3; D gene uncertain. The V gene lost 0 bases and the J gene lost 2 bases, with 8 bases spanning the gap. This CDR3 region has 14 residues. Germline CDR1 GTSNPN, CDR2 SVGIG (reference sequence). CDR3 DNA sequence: TGTGCCTGGAGTGTAGCCGTACCTGGAAACACCATATATTTT. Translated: CAWSVAVPGNTIYF.

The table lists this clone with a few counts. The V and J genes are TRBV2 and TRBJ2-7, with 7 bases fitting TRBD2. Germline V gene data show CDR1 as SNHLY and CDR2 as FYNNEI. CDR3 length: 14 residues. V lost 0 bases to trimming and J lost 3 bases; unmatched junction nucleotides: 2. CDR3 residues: CASSEARGVYEQYF. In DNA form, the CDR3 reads TGTGCCAGCAGTGAAGCTCGGGGGGTCTACGAGCAGTACTTC.

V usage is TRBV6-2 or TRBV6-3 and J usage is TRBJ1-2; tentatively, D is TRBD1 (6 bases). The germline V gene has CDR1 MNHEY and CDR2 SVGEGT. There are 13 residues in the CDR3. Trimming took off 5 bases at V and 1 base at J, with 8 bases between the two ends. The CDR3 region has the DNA TGTGCCAGCAGTGACAGGCTTAACTATGGCTACACCTTC. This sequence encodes CASSDRLNYGYTF.

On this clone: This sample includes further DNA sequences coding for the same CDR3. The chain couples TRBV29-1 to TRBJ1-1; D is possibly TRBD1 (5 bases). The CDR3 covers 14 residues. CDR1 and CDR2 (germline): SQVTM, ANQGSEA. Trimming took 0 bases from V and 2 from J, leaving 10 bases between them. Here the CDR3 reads CSVEDRQGNTEAFF. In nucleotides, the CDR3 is TGCAGCGTTGAAGATAGGCAGGGAAACACTGAAGCTTTCTTT. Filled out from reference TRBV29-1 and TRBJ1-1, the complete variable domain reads SAVISQKPSRDICQRGTSLTIQCQVDSQVTMMFWYRQQPGQSLTLIATANQGSEATYESGFVIDKFPISRPNLTFSTLTVSNMSPEDSSIYLCSVEDRQGNTEAFFGQGTRLTVV.

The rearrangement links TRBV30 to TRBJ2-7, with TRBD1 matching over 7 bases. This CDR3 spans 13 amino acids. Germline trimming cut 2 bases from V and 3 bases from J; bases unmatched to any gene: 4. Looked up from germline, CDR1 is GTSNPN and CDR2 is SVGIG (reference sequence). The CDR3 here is CAWSFDRDYEQYF. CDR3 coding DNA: TGTGCCTGGAGTTTTGACAGGGACTACGAGCAGTACTTC. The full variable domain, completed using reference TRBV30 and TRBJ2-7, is SQTIHQWPATLVQPVGSPLSLECTVEGTSNPNLYWYRQAAGRGLQLLFYSVGIGQISSEVPQNLSASRPQDRQFILSSKKLLLSDSGFYLCAWSFDRDYEQYFGPGTRLTVT.